This T cell receptor (beta chain) was sequenced for a study of T cell responses to AZD1222 COVID-19 vaccine. Findings and caveats of the study: The CD4 TCRs associated with vaccination extended across spike and predominated at 160-218 and 743-854. A reported finding is that nearly half of spike-specific TCRs target unmutated variant regions. Repertoire collection took place solely once the T cell response had peaked.

The V segment lost 9 bases and the J segment 3 bases; nucleotides outside the gene matches: 5. The CDR3 sequence is 14 residues long. CDR1 is LNHDA, CDR2 SQIVND, per germline (reference sequence). For this clone: The antigen remains undetermined.

Clones were sequenced by immunoSEQ multiplex PCR, and TCRdb holds only the in-frame ones, with some missing. Of about 140,000 clones in the sample, around 91% were seen once. This sequence was found in an adult in good health. The material was peripheral blood, obtained on day 0 of AZD1222 vaccination. The chain carries TRBV19 and TRBJ1-3; 10 bases line up with TRBD1. The CDR3 DNA reads TGTGCCAGCCGACAGGGGGCTAATGGAAACACCATATATTTT. Its translation is CASRQGANGNTIYF.